The rows below give T cell receptor beta chains drawn from one sample of a study of cytomegalovirus exposure and HLA in healthy donors. Profiling relied on immunoSEQ multiplex PCR, and the TCRdb table lists in-frame clones only, not all of them. The sample consists of around 200,000 clones, more than 75% of them appearing once. Sequencing was carried out using PBMCs. These receptors were collected from a young woman in good health and CMV-seronegative. CDR3s include the opening cysteine and the closing phenylalanine or tryptophan. D genes are given only for firm matches. The size entry is marked missing in some rows and otherwise reads once, few, many or a size class.

v_call	j_call	clone_size	d_call	cdr3_nt	cdr3_aa
TRBV19	TRBJ1-1	NA	NA	TGTGCCAGTAGTATAGAGGGGGGGCTGGCGACTGAAGCTTTCTTT	CASSIEGGLATEAFF
TRBV18	TRBJ1-1	NA	NA	TGTGCCAGCTCACCACCAGGGGTAGAAGCTTTCTTT	CASSPPGVEAFF
TRBV14	TRBJ2-7	NA	TRBD2	TGTGCCAGCAGCCAAGTATTGCTAGCGGGGATCTACGAGCAGTACTTC	CASSQVLLAGIYEQYF
TRBV19	TRBJ1-4	NA	TRBD1	TGTGCCAGTAACCCGAAGGGGACAGGCGGTGAAAAACTGTTTTTT	CASNPKGTGGEKLFF
TRBV5-1	TRBJ2-1	few	TRBD2	TGCGCCAGGAGGGGGACTAGCGGACCAGGAGCCTACAATGAGCAGTTCTTC	CARRGTSGPGAYNEQFF
TRBV6-5	TRBJ1-1	few	TRBD1	TGTGCCAGCAGTTTGACAGGGTACACAAACACTGAAGCTTTCTTT	CASSLTGYTNTEAFF
TRBV7-2	TRBJ2-2	NA	NA	TGTGCCAGCAGAAGCGTGAACACCGGGGAGCTGTTTTTT	CASRSVNTGELFF
TRBV25-1	TRBJ1-1	NA	NA	TGTGCCAGCAGTGAATTTCGGCAGGAGAACACTGAAGCTTTCTTT	CASSEFRQENTEAFF
TRBV27	TRBJ1-2	NA	NA	TGTGCCAGCAATCCCGGTTCAGGGGCCTTCAGCTACACCTTC	CASNPGSGAFSYTF
TRBV6-5	TRBJ1-2	NA	NA	TGTGCCAGCACTCCCGCGGGGGGGCTCTATGGCTACACCTTC	CASTPAGGLYGYTF
TRBV7-2	TRBJ1-2	NA	TRBD1	TGTGCCAGCAGTACGGACAGGGGGAACTATGGCTACACCTTC	CASSTDRGNYGYTF
TRBV4-2	TRBJ2-3	NA	TRBD2	TGTGCCAGCAGCCAACCTAGCGGGAGCACAGATACGCAGTATTTT	CASSQPSGSTDTQYF
TRBV6-1	TRBJ1-2	NA	TRBD1	TGTGCCAGCAGCCGACAGGGCGCGGGCTACACCTTC	CASSRQGAGYTF
TRBV18	TRBJ2-6	NA	NA	TGTGCCAGCTCACCGTACCCAACTTCTGGGGCCAACGTCCTGACTTTC	CASSPYPTSGANVLTF
TRBV1	TRBJ2-1	NA	NA	TGCACCAGCAGCCAGGTATGCGGGACAGTAGCCTACAATGAGCAGTTCTTC	CTSSQVCGTVAYNEQFF
TRBV7-2	TRBJ2-3	NA	NA	TGTGCCAGCAGCTCCTCCTACACAGTTCGCGGCACAGATACGCAGTATTTT	CASSSSYTVRGTDTQYF
TRBV28	TRBJ2-1	NA	NA	TGTGCCAGCATCGCCGGGACATATTCCTACAATGAGCAGTTCTTC	CASIAGTYSYNEQFF
TRBV5-8	TRBJ1-6	NA	TRBD1	TGTGCCAGCGGACAGTGGGCAGGGGGTAATTCACCCCTCCACTTT	CASGQWAGGNSPLHF
TRBV12-5	TRBJ1-5	NA	NA	TGTGCTAGTGGTTTGTCCGGGGTACCCCAGCATTTT	CASGLSGVPQHF
TRBV30	TRBJ2-2	NA	TRBD2	TGTGCCTGGATTAGGTTTACTAGCGGGAGACACCGGGGAGCTGTTTTT	CAWIRFTSGRHRGAVF
TRBV6-6	TRBJ2-2	NA	NA	TGTGCCAGCAGCTCGACAGGAATGAACACCGGGGAGCTGTTTTTT	CASSSTGMNTGELFF
TRBV6-5	TRBJ2-7	few	TRBD2	TGTGCCAGCAGCTACGGGACTAGCGGACCGTACGAGCAGTACTTC	CASSYGTSGPYEQYF
TRBV27	TRBJ1-2	NA	NA	TGTGCCAGCAGTTTATCGCTTACGAAGGGTGGAGGTGGCTACACCTTC	CASSLSLTKGGGGYTF
TRBV7-9	TRBJ2-3	NA	TRBD2	TGTGCCAGCAGCGCACGGGGGGGCACAGATACGCAGTATTTT	CASSARGGTDTQYF
TRBV11-1	TRBJ2-4	NA	NA	TGTGCCAGCAGCTTAGCCGCGGTGGGGACACAAAACATTCAGTACTTC	CASSLAAVGTQNIQYF
TRBV29-1	TRBJ2-1	NA	NA	TGCAGCGTTGACACCAGGGGTAAGCAGTTCTTC	CSVDTRGKQFF
TRBV7-2	TRBJ2-1	NA	NA	TGTGCCAGCAGGGAGGGATACAATGAGCAGTTCTTC	CASREGYNEQFF
TRBV7-9	TRBJ2-7	NA	NA	TGTGCCAGCAGCTACGGGTTCCACGAGCAGTACTTC	CASSYGFHEQYF
TRBV2	TRBJ2-5	few	NA	TGTGCCAGCAGCTCGGACAGCCAAGAGACCCAGTACTTC	CASSSDSQETQYF
TRBV10-1	TRBJ1-4	NA	NA	TGCGCCAGCAGTGAGTTGCCATCCGGTGAAAAACTGTTTTTT	CASSELPSGEKLFF
TRBV19	TRBJ2-1	NA	TRBD2	TGTGCCAGTAGTCGCCTAGCGGGAGAGGGGGGCCCCTACAATGAGCAGTTCTTC	CASSRLAGEGGPYNEQFF
TRBV7-9	TRBJ1-2	NA	TRBD1	TGTGCCAGCAGGACCCTGCTCAGAGACAGGGGCGACTATGGCTACACCTTC	CASRTLLRDRGDYGYTF
TRBV18	TRBJ1-5	once	TRBD1	TGTGCCAGCTCACGCACCGGGACAGGGGGCGTTCAGCCCCAGCATTTT	CASSRTGTGGVQPQHF